The 10 T cell receptor beta chains in this list originate from one sample, sequenced in a study of human T cells and chemical hapten exposure (dated by TCRdb to the early 2020s). Libraries were made using RACE. TCRdb shows the sequencer as NextSeq 500. The public reads were reanalyzed by TCRdb: fastp trimming at Q25, MiXCR alignment, in-frame beta chains only. Every CDR3 protein is listed once, alongside the most common genes and DNA of its rows. The sample yields tens of thousands of distinct CDR3 sequences; 8.6% were counted once. Roughly 1.4% of the sample comes from the top ten. The sample's time point label is to be understood as: healthy volunteer bleed at 6 weeks. Unfractionated whole blood was collected in Tempus Blood RNA tubes, and total RNA was extracted from that blood. The sample taken for sequencing was whole blood. All receptors come from a male donor in good health. Some clones in this sample may be carry-over from other donors' samples.

This clonotype was observed a handful of times. The chain links TRBV18 to TRBJ2-7, with 7 bases lining up with TRBD1. V was clipped by 5 bases and J by 4 bases; unmatched bases: 14. CDR3 length: 16 amino acids. Germline loops: CDR1 KGHSH, CDR2 LQKENI. The CDR3, as DNA: TGTGCCAGCTCAGATCACGAGGGGGCCCCGCGGTACGAGCAGTACTTC. Protein product: CASSDHEGAPRYEQYF. Together with reference TRBV18 and TRBJ2-7, the CDR3 gives the full variable domain: NAGVMQNPRHLVRRRGQEARLRCSPMKGHSHVYWYRQLPEEGLKFMVYLQKENIIDESGMPKERFSAEFPKEGPSILRIQQVVRGDSAAYFCASSDHEGAPRYEQYFGPGTRLTVT.

This clonotype has only a few counts. The V gene is TRBV5-1, the J gene TRBJ1-1, with 7 bases fitting TRBD1. CDR3 length equals 16 residues. Germline CDR1 reads SGHRS; CDR2 reads YFSETQ. V was pared by 0 bases and J by 3 bases, with 8 bases of the junction left unmatched. The CDR3 DNA follows: TGCGCCAGCAGCTTGGAAGGGGGCAGAAAGGACACTGAAGCTTTCTTT. Its protein is CASSLEGGRKDTEAFF.

Only a few counts were recorded for this clonotype. The chain uses TRBV10-3 and TRBJ2-4, with D maybe TRBD2 (6 bases). Trimming stripped 0 bases from V and 1 base from J, with 10 bases between. This CDR3 spans 16 amino acids. Per the germline V gene, CDR1 is ENHRY and CDR2 is SYGVKD. This CDR3 reads CAISESNGGAKNIQYF. The CDR3 coding sequence is TGTGCCATCAGTGAGTCGAACGGGGGTGCCAAAAACATTCAGTACTTC.

The sample holds a few counts of this clonotype. This rearrangement joins TRBV9 to TRBJ2-3, with TRBD2 matching 14 bases. CDR1 and CDR2 (germline): SGDLS, YYNGEE. V shed 3 bases and J 4 bases; nucleotides not matched to a gene: 13. The CDR3 totals 19 residues. This chain's CDR3 is CASSAQFPGLAGESDTQYF. The CDR3 bases are TGTGCCAGCAGCGCGCAATTCCCGGGACTAGCGGGAGAGTCAGATACGCAGTATTTT.

This clonotype turned up a few times. The V and J genes are TRBV6-2 or TRBV6-3 and TRBJ2-7; no firm D call. Germline V gene lookup returns CDR1 MNHEY and CDR2 SVGEGT. The CDR3 loop spans 14 amino acids. V lost 0 bases and J lost 3, with 9 bases in between. CDR3 nucleotide sequence: TGTGCCAGCAGTTACTCATCAGATATCTACGAGCAGTACTTC. This gives the protein CASSYSSDIYEQYF.

This clonotype appeared many times. The chain has TRBV7-2 and TRBJ2-1, with D maybe TRBD2 (5 bases). V was shortened by 2 bases and J by 8 bases, with 13 bases between the two germline ends. The CDR3 spans 14 residues. Germline loops: CDR1 SGHTA, CDR2 FQGNSA. CDR3 protein: CASSLRRRTDEQFF. CDR3 DNA: TGTGCCAGCAGCTTACGGCGGAGGACCGATGAGCAGTTCTTC.

There are a few counts of this clonotype. This chain joins TRBV20-1 and TRBJ1-5; no firm D call. CDR3 length equals 15 residues. The V gene lost 3 bases and the J gene lost 3 bases, with 15 bases spanning the gap. Germline CDR1 is DFQATT and CDR2 is SNEGSKA (reference sequence). The CDR3, as DNA: TGCAGTGCTAGTCCCCCGGAGGTTACCAATCAGCCCCAGCATTTT. It yields the protein CSASPPEVTNQPQHF.

This clonotype was counted at least ten times. CDR3 sequence: CASSQVMEGRQFF. Written as DNA, the CDR3 is TGTGCCAGCAGCCAAGTTATGGAGGGGAGGCAGTTCTTC. This chain uses TRBV14 with TRBJ2-1; D is possibly TRBD2 (6 bases). Germline V lookup: CDR1 SGHDN, CDR2 FVKESK. V was pared by 1 base and J by 12 bases, with 13 bases between. CDR3 size: 13 residues.

This clonotype has a count of ten or more. This chain connects TRBV25-1 to TRBJ2-3; TRBD2 is a possible D gene (5 bases). The CDR3 runs 15 residues. V was trimmed by 4 bases and J by 2 bases, leaving 13 bases between them. The germline V gene encodes CDR1 MGHDK and CDR2 SYGVNS. The CDR3 nucleotides are TGTGCCAGCAGTGCCGAGGGAATTCACACAGATACGCAGTATTTT. Translated: CASSAEGIHTDTQYF.

In its sample, this clonotype was seen many times. V gene TRBV2 combines with J gene TRBJ1-6, with D unclear. CDR1 SNHLY and CDR2 FYNNEI come from the germline V gene. The CDR3 extends over 14 amino acids. With 7 bases removed from V and 5 bases from J, the gap between germline ends came to 12 bases. CDR3 sequence: CASILFGDNSPLHF. The CDR3 coding sequence is TGTGCCAGCATCCTATTCGGAGATAATTCACCCCTCCACTTT.